Listed below are T cell receptor beta chains from one sample, sequenced in a study of blood T cell repertoires in COVID-19. Data came from immunoSEQ multiplex PCR; TCRdb stores just in-frame clones and leaves some out. The table shows 300,000 to 400,000 clones, with more than 75% occurring only once. Specimen: PBMCs or T cells enriched from blood (not recorded which). The receptors come from a woman younger than 30 who had recovered from COVID-19. The CDR3 runs from the conserved cysteine through the conserved F or W. A D gene is named only where the DNA matches it firmly. For some rows the clone size is stated as once, few or many, or as a class when expanded; others skip it.

. | . | TRBJ1-5 | TRBV6-2/TRBV6-3 | TGTGCCAGCAGTTACTCGTCAGGGGGCAATCAGCCCCAGCATTTT | CASSYSSGGNQPQHF
. | TRBD2 | TRBJ2-1 | TRBV11-2 | TGTGCCAGCAGCATACGCGGCACCGGTAGCGGGGGACCACCCGGGGAGCAGCTCTTC | CASSIRGTGSGGPPGEQLF
few | TRBD1 | TRBJ1-2 | TRBV19 | TGTGCCAGTAGTACCGGACAGGGGGGAAACTATGGCTACACCTTC | CASSTGQGGNYGYTF
. | TRBD2 | TRBJ2-1 | TRBV29-1 | TGCAGCGCCCGGCCCAGCCGGGGGGCCTACAATGAGCAGTTCTTC | CSARPSRGAYNEQFF
. | . | TRBJ2-7 | TRBV4-2 | TGTGCCAGCAGCCAAACAGTGATCTCCTACGAGCAGTACTTC | CASSQTVISYEQYF
. | . | TRBJ1-1 | TRBV7-8 | TGTGCCAGCAGCAACTTACTGTCAGGCCAGATTGGAGCTTTCTTT | CASSNLLSGQIGAFF
. | . | TRBJ2-7 | TRBV6-1 | TGTGCCAGCAGGTCCGTCGCGACCTACGAGCAGTACTTC | CASRSVATYEQYF
. | . | TRBJ1-1 | TRBV12-3/TRBV12-4 | TGTGCCAGCAGTCCGAGAACCGGGGGGATAACTTTCTTT | CASSPRTGGITFF
. | TRBD2 | TRBJ2-1 | TRBV27 | TGTGCCAGCAATGTAGGCGGGGGAACATACAATGAGCAGTTCTTC | CASNVGGGTYNEQFF
. | . | TRBJ1-5 | TRBV7-8 | TGTGCCAGCAGCTTCGGCCAGGGGAAAAATCAGCCCCAGCATTTT | CASSFGQGKNQPQHF
. | TRBD1 | TRBJ2-3 | TRBV2 | TGTGCCAGCAGTGAAATGGGACAGGGAGGGGATACGCAGTATTTT | CASSEMGQGGDTQYF
. | . | TRBJ1-4 | TRBV6-5 | TGTGCCAGCAACCGACAGGATAATGAAAAACTGTTTTTT | CASNRQDNEKLFF
. | TRBD1 | TRBJ1-5 | TRBV4-1 | TGCGCCAGCAGCCAAGACATTCGACAGGGGAATGATCAGCCCCAGCATTTT | CASSQDIRQGNDQPQHF
. | . | TRBJ1-2 | TRBV5-5 | TGTGCCAGCAGCCCGGGACACGGGGTTAGTAATGGCTACACCTTC | CASSPGHGVSNGYTF
. | . | TRBJ1-4 | TRBV2 | TGTGCCAGCAGTGACAGGGCCTTTAATGAAAAACTGTTTTTT | CASSDRAFNEKLFF
. | TRBD1 | TRBJ1-6 | TRBV7-9 | TGTGCCAGCAGCCTCGGGACAGTAAATTCACCCCTCCACTTT | CASSLGTVNSPLHF
. | . | TRBJ1-2 | TRBV15 | TGTGCCACCAGCAACCCGGAACAGAGAAACTATGGCTACACCTTC | CATSNPEQRNYGYTF
. | . | TRBJ1-2 | TRBV29-1 | TGCAGCGCCTGGAACGGGGTTGGCTACACCTTC | CSAWNGVGYTF
. | TRBD2 | TRBJ2-7 | TRBV6-5 | TGTGCCCGTAGCGGGGGGTTCTACGAGCAGTACTTC | CARSGGFYEQYF
. | TRBD1 | TRBJ1-2 | TRBV2 | TGTGCCAGCGGCGACAGGGGGGCCTATGGCTACACCTTC | CASGDRGAYGYTF
. | TRBD1 | TRBJ1-2 | TRBV5-1 | TGCGCCAGCAGCTTGGGAGGGGGCGCGGTTTATGGCTACACCTTC | CASSLGGGAVYGYTF
. | . | TRBJ1-1 | TRBV7-3 | TGTGCCAGCAGTCTAACCCCGAACACTGAAGCTTTCTTT | CASSLTPNTEAFF
few | TRBD1 | TRBJ1-1 | TRBV5-1 | TGCGCCAGCAGCCCGGACAGGGAGAACACTGAAGCTTTCTTT | CASSPDRENTEAFF
. | TRBD1 | TRBJ1-5 | TRBV6-2/TRBV6-3 | TGTGCCAGCAGTTATCACCCTAGTCAGGGGGCACGCGATCAGCCCCAGCATTTT | CASSYHPSQGARDQPQHF
once | . | TRBJ1-3 | TRBV3-1/TRBV3-2 | TGTGCCAGCAGCCATCACCTAAAGGCCCGGAGCTCTGGAAACACCATATATTTT | CASSHHLKARSSGNTIYF
once | . | TRBJ2-7 | TRBV12-3/TRBV12-4 | TGTGCCAGCAGTTTAGCGTCTATCGAGCAGTACTTC | CASSLASIEQYF
. | TRBD1 | TRBJ1-5 | TRBV9 | TGTGCCAGCAGCCTAGGGGGCGGCAATCAGCCCCAGCATTTT | CASSLGGGNQPQHF
. | TRBD2 | TRBJ2-1 | TRBV7-2 | TGTGCCAGCAGCTCCTTAGCGGGGGGGCTCAATGAGCAGTTCTTC | CASSSLAGGLNEQFF
. | TRBD1 | TRBJ1-4 | TRBV6-6 | TGTGCCAGCAGTTTTCGACAGGGGACTAATGAAAAACTGTTTTTT | CASSFRQGTNEKLFF
. | . | TRBJ2-7 | TRBV18 | TGTGCCAGCTCACCAAGCGGTACCTACGAGCAGTACTTC | CASSPSGTYEQYF
. | TRBD2 | TRBJ2-2 | TRBV7-9 | TGTGCCAGCAGTTCCGGGACTAGCGGGGTTTCAACCGGGGAGCTGTTTTTT | CASSSGTSGVSTGELFF
. | TRBD1 | TRBJ1-1 | TRBV3-1/TRBV3-2 | TGTGCCAGCAGCCATCGACAGGGGGGCACTGAAGCTTTCTTT | CASSHRQGGTEAFF
. | . | TRBJ2-1 | TRBV2 | TGTGCCAGCAGTGTGTTCGGCTCGGGGGAGCAGTTCTTC | CASSVFGSGEQFF
. | TRBD2 | TRBJ2-3 | TRBV5-4 | TGTGCCAGCAGTGGTGGGGGAAGCGGGGGGCCTCTTGGTACGCAGTATTTT | CASSGGGSGGPLGTQYF
. | TRBD2 | TRBJ2-3 | TRBV6-5 | TGTGCCAGTTCCCTAGCGGGGGGGACAGATACGCAGTATTTT | CASSLAGGTDTQYF